The sequence of this TCR beta chain was determined in a study of early T cells in non-severe SARS-CoV-2 infection. This CDR3 comprises 12 residues. Germline loops: CDR1 SQVTM, CDR2 ANQGSEA. V was pared by 4 bases and J by 7 bases, with 4 bases of the junction left unmatched. This clonotype was found many times. One entry per CDR3 protein, called by TCRdb with MiXCR from the 5' RACE reads. Of roughly 35,000 distinct CDR3 sequences listed, 6% to 8.5% are singletons. Sequencing was performed on whole blood. This TCR was recovered from an adult who was a healthcare worker with PCR-confirmed SARS-CoV-2 infection or an uninfected control (not recorded which). The V gene is TRBV29-1, the J gene TRBJ2-1; 7 nucleotides align to TRBD1. The CDR3 coding sequence is TGCAGCGTTGGTTTGACAGGGAATGAGCAGTTCTTC. It translates to CSVGLTGNEQFF.